Shown below are 18 T cell receptor beta chains from a single sample sequenced in a study of blood T cell repertoires in COVID-19. Sequencing used immunoSEQ multiplex PCR; TCRdb keeps in-frame clones, though not all of them. The sample lists 250,000 to 350,000 clones; around 86% were seen once. Sequencing was performed on peripheral blood. These receptor sequences come from a woman aged 25 to 39 who had recovered from COVID-19.

The chain carries TRBV29-1 and TRBJ2-3, with D maybe TRBD2 (6 bases). Germline values: CDR1 SQVTM, CDR2 ANQGSEA. V lost 8 bases, J lost 4 bases, and 22 bases lay in between. CDR3 length: 15 amino acids. In DNA, the CDR3 is TGCAGCTCGTATGGGGCCCCCGGGAGACCAGATACGCAGTATTTT. Translating gives CSSYGAPGRPDTQYF.

This chain uses TRBV5-8 with TRBJ2-3; 12 bases agree with TRBD2. The ends lost 4 bases at V and 2 bases at J; junction bases unmatched: 5. In germline, CDR1 is SGHTS, CDR2 YDEGEE. The CDR3 runs to 16 residues. The CDR3 nucleotides read TGTGCCAGCAGCCCCGGGACTAGCGGGCCCACAGATACGCAGTATTTT. Translated, it gives CASSPGTSGPTDTQYF.

This clone was observed a handful of times. The rearrangement joins TRBV11-2 to TRBJ1-4; TRBD1 aligns across 8 bases. V dropped 5 bases and J dropped 8; count of bases not matched to a gene: 7. This CDR3 region has 14 residues. CDR1 is SGHAT and CDR2 is FQNNGV in the germline V gene. DNA of the CDR3: TGTGCCAGCAGCCTTGGACAGGGTTGGGAAAAACTGTTTTTT. It codes for CASSLGQGWEKLFF.

This chain links TRBV7-6 with TRBJ2-7; 14 nucleotides align to TRBD2. J lost 0 bases, V lost 3 bases, and 4 bases had no gene match. CDR3 size: 17 residues. Germline V gives CDR1 SGHVS, CDR2 FNYEAQ. For the CDR3, the DNA is TGTGCCAGCAGCTTCCGGACTAGCGGGGGGACCTCCTACGAGCAGTACTTC. This translates into CASSFRTSGGTSYEQYF.

The chain recombines TRBV5-8 with TRBJ1-2; D might be TRBD1 (5 bases). The germline gives CDR1 SGHTS, CDR2 YDEGEE. The CDR3 totals 12 residues. The V end lost 4 bases, the J end lost 8 bases, and 12 bases lay between the germline ends. This chain's CDR3 is CASSIGQVGYTF. The CDR3 bases are TGTGCCAGCAGCATAGGACAAGTGGGCTACACCTTC.

This clone has just one count. The gene calls are TRBV3-1 (or the pseudogene TRBV3-2) and TRBJ1-3; D is undetermined. Germline lookup yields CDR1 LGHDT and CDR2 YNNKEL (reference sequence). With 4 bases removed from V and 0 bases from J, the gap between germline ends came to 4 bases. The CDR3 consists of 13 residues. This CDR3 reads CASSRHSGNTIYF. The CDR3 region has the DNA TGTGCCAGCAGCCGACACTCTGGAAACACCATATATTTT.

V and J are TRBV20-1 and TRBJ2-5; D ambiguous. The V gene lost 4 bases and the J gene lost 5 bases, with 20 bases spanning the gap. The germline gives CDR1 DFQATT, CDR2 SNEGSKA (reference sequence). The CDR3 length is 15 residues. The CDR3 region has the DNA TGCAGTGCTAATGACACCCCAAGCCTTTTCGAGACCCAGTACTTC. Translation: CSANDTPSLFETQYF.

The chain uses TRBV19 and TRBJ2-7, with 8 nucleotides matching TRBD2. Trimming cost V 3 bases and J 5 bases; bases outside gene matches: 6. CDR3 length: 14 amino acids. CDR1 LNHDA and CDR2 SQIVND come from the germline V gene (reference sequence). The CDR3 coding sequence is TGTGCCAGTAGTATGGGCGGGGGGAATAACGAGCAGTACTTC. It is translated as CASSMGGGNNEQYF.

This clone was counted ten times or more. Written as DNA, the CDR3 is TGCAGCGTTTCGCAGGGCGGTGAAAAACTGTTTTTT. This translates into CSVSQGGEKLFF. The V gene is TRBV29-1, the J gene TRBJ1-4; tentatively, D is TRBD1 (5 bases). The CDR3 spans 12 residues. The germline gives CDR1 SQVTM, CDR2 ANQGSEA. Trimming pared 5 bases from V and 7 bases from J, leaving 11 bases between.

V gene TRBV9 combines with J gene TRBJ2-6; 13 nucleotides match TRBD2. V lost 3 bases and J lost 4; bases outside the gene matches: 19. CDR3 length: 22 amino acids. Per the germline V gene, CDR1 is SGDLS and CDR2 is YYNGEE. DNA for the CDR3: TGTGCCAGCAGCGCCGACCCGGGACTAGCGGGACCGATTACGTCGGGGGCCAACGTCCTGACTTTC. Protein product: CASSADPGLAGPITSGANVLTF.

V usage is TRBV10-3 and J usage is TRBJ2-7; 9 bases fit TRBD1. V lost 4 bases, J lost 1 base, and 2 bases stayed unmatched. Per germline, CDR1 ENHRY and CDR2 SYGVKD. The CDR3 sequence is 14 residues long. CDR3 sequence: CAISAGTGSYEQYF. The CDR3 region has the DNA TGTGCCATCAGTGCCGGGACAGGGTCCTACGAGCAGTACTTC.

The chain recombines TRBV6-4 with TRBJ2-1; possible D gene TRBD2, 5 bases. Germline V lookup: CDR1 MRHNA, CDR2 SNTAGT. This CDR3 comprises 13 residues. V was pared by 5 bases and J by 0 bases, with 5 bases between. The DNA of the CDR3 is TGTGCCAGCAGTACTAGCTCCTACAATGAGCAGTTCTTC. Its protein product is CASSTSSYNEQFF.

The chain uses TRBV6-5 and TRBJ2-7, with 7 bases matching TRBD1. The CDR3 sequence is 14 residues long. With V trimmed by 2 bases and J by 4 bases, 5 bases remained unmatched. Germline V gives CDR1 MNHEY, CDR2 SVGAGI. DNA of the CDR3: TGTGCCAGCAGTTACGCGGCAGGGGGTTACGAGCAGTACTTC. Translated: CASSYAAGGYEQYF.

This chain connects TRBV4-1 to TRBJ2-1; 10 bases match TRBD2. This CDR3 spans 17 amino acids. The junction had 11 bases not matched to a gene; V was cut back by 1 base and J by 8 bases. Germline CDR1 is MGHRA and CDR2 is YSYEKL. The CDR3 is CASSQVGKTSGIDEQFF. CDR3 DNA sequence: TGCGCCAGCAGCCAAGTGGGGAAAACTAGCGGGATAGATGAGCAGTTCTTC.

The chain has TRBV28 and TRBJ1-5, with 9 bases aligning to TRBD1. In germline, CDR1 is MDHEN, CDR2 SYDVKM. The CDR3 is 21 amino acids. Trimming removed 6 bases from V and 0 bases from J; junction bases left unmatched: 21. The CDR3 spells CASRQSNRGQMLMISNQPQHF. The DNA of the CDR3 is TGTGCCAGCAGGCAGAGCAACAGGGGGCAAATGTTAATGATTAGCAATCAGCCCCAGCATTTT.

This clone was observed a few times. The chain recombines TRBV19 with TRBJ1-5; D perhaps matches TRBD1 (6 bases). V shed 5 bases and J shed 6 bases, with 11 bases lying between them. The CDR3 contains 13 residues. CDR1 is LNHDA, CDR2 SQIVND, per germline (reference sequence). The CDR3 sequence is CASSPGHPQPQHF. CDR3 sequence (DNA): TGTGCCAGTAGTCCGGGACACCCTCAGCCCCAGCATTTT.

The V and J genes are TRBV11-2 and TRBJ2-3; D is perhaps TRBD2 (5 bases). Germline V gene data show CDR1 as SGHAT and CDR2 as FQNNGV. V was cut by 5 bases and J by 6 bases, with 18 bases left in between. The CDR3 covers 15 residues. The CDR3 bases are TGTGCCAGCAGCGCGGACTCGGGTAAAGTGGATACGCAGTATTTT. Residues: CASSADSGKVDTQYF.

This sequence joins TRBV7-6 and TRBJ2-1, with TRBD1 as a possible D gene (6 bases). Trimming left V 5 bases short and J 9 bases short, with 17 bases between. Germline V gives CDR1 SGHVS, CDR2 FNYEAQ. CDR3 size: 14 residues. CDR3 protein: CASSVQTGRPEQFF. The CDR3 nucleotides read TGTGCCAGCAGCGTTCAAACAGGGCGACCTGAGCAGTTCTTC.